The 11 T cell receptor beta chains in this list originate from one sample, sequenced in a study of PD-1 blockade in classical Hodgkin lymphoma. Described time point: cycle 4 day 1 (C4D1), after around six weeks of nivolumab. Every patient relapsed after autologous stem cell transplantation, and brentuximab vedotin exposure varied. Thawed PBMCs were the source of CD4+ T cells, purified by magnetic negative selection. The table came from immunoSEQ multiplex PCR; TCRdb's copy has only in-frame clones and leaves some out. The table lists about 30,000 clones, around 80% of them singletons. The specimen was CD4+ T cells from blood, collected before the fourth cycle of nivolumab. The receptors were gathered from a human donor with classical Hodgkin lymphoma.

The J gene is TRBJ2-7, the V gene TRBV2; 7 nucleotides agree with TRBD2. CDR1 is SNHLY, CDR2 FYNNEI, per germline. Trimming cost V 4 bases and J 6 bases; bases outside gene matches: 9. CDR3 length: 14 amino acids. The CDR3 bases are TGTGCCAGCAGTGTAAACCGAGGACTAGGCGAGCAGTACTTC. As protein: CASSVNRGLGEQYF.

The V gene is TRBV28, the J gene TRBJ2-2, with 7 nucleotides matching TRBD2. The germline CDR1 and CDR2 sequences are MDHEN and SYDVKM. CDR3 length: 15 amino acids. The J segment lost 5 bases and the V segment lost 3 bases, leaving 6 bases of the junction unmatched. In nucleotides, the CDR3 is TGTGCCAGCAGTTTCACGGGGGGAGGTACCGGGGAGCTGTTTTTT. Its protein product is CASSFTGGGTGELFF.

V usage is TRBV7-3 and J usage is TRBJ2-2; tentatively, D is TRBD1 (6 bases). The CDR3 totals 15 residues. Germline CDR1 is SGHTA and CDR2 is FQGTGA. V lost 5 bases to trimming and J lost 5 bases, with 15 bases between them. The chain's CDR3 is CASSLGRGYTGELFF. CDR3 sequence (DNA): TGTGCCAGCAGCCTTGGCAGGGGCTATACCGGGGAGCTGTTTTTT.

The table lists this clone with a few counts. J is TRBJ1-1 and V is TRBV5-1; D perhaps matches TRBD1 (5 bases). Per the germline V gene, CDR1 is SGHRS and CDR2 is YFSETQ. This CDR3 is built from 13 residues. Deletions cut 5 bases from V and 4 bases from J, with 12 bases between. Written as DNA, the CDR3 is TGCGCCAGCAGTACGGGGGGAGTCACTGAAGCTTTCTTT. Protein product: CASSTGGVTEAFF.

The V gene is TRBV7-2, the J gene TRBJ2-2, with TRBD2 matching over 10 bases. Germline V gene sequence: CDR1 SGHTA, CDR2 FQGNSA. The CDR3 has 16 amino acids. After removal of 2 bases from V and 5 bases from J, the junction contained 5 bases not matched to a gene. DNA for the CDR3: TGTGCCAGCAGCTTAAGCGGGGGGGCGTGGACCGGGGAGCTGTTTTTT. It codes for CASSLSGGAWTGELFF.

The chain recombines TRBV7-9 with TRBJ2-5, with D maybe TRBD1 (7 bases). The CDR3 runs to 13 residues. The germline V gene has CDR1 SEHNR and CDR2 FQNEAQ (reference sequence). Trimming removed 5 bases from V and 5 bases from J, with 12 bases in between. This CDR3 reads CASSKAGGETQYF. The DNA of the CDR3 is TGTGCCAGCAGCAAAGCAGGGGGGGAGACCCAGTACTTC. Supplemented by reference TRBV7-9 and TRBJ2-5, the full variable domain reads DTGVSQNPRHKITKRGQNVTFRCDPISEHNRLYWYRQTLGQGPEFLTYFQNEAQLEKSRLLSDRFSAERPKGSFSTLEIQRTEQGDSAMYLCASSKAGGETQYFGPGTRLLVL.

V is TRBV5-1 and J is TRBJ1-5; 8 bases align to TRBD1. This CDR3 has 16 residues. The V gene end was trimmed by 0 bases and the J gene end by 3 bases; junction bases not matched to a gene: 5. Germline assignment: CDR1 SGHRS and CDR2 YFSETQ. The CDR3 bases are TGCGCCAGCAGCTTGGGGACAGGGTCCCCCAATCAGCCCCAGCATTTT. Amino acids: CASSLGTGSPNQPQHF. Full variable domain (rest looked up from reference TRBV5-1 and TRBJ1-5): KAGVTQTPRYLIKTRGQQVTLSCSPISGHRSVSWYQQTPGQGLQFLFEYFSETQRNKGNFPGRFSGRQFSNSRSEMNVSTLELGDSALYLCASSLGTGSPNQPQHFGDGTRLSIL.

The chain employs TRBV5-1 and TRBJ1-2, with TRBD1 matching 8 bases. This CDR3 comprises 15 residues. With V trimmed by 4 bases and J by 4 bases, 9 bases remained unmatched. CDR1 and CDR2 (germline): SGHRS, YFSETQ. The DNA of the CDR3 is TGCGCCAGCAGCACCGGACAGGGTTCCCCCTATGGCTACACCTTC. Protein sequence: CASSTGQGSPYGYTF.

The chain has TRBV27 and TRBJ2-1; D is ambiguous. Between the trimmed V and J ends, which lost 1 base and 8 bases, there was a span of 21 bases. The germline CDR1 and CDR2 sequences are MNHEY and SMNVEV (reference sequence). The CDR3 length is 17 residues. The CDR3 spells CASSLLTVSSRTHEQFF. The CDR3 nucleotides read TGTGCCAGCAGTTTATTAACAGTGAGTTCGAGGACCCATGAGCAGTTCTTC.

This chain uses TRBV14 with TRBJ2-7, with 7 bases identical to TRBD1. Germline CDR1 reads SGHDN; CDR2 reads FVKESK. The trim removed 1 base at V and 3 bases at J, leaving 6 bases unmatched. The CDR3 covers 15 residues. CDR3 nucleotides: TGTGCCAGCAGCCAAGGGACAGGCAGGGGCTACGAGCAGTACTTC. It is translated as CASSQGTGRGYEQYF.

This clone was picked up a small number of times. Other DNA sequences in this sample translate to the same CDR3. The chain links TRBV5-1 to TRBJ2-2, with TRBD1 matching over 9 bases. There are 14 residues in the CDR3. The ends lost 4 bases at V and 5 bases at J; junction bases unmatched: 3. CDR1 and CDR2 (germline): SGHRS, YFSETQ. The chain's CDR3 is CASSLGQGTGELFF. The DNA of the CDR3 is TGCGCCAGCAGCCTAGGACAGGGGACCGGGGAGCTGTTTTTT. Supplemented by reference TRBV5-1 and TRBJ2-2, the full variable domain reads KAGVTQTPRYLIKTRGQQVTLSCSPISGHRSVSWYQQTPGQGLQFLFEYFSETQRNKGNFPGRFSGRQFSNSRSEMNVSTLELGDSALYLCASSLGQGTGELFFGEGSRLTVL.